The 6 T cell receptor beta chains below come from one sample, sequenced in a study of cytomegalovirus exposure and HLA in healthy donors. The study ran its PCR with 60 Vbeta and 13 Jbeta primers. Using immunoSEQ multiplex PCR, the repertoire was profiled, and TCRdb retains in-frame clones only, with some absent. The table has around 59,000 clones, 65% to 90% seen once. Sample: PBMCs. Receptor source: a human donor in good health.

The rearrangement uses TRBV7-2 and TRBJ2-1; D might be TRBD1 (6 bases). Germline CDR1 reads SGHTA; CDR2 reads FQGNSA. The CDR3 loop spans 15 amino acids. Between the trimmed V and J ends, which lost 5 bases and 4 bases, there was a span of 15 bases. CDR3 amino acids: CASSTLPDSYNEQFF. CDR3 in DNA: TGTGCCAGCAGCACGCTACCGGACAGTTACAATGAGCAGTTCTTC.

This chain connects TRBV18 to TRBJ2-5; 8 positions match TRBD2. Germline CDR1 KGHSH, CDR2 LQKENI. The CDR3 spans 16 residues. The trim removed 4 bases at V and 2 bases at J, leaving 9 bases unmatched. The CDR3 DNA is TGTGCCAGCTCACTGGCGGGAGGTTGGACACAAGAGACCCAGTACTTC. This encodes CASSLAGGWTQETQYF. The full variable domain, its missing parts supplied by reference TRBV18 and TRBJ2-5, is NAGVMQNPRHLVRRRGQEARLRCSPMKGHSHVYWYRQLPEEGLKFMVYLQKENIIDESGMPKERFSAEFPKEGPSILRIQQVVRGDSAAYFCASSLAGGWTQETQYFGPGTRLLVL.

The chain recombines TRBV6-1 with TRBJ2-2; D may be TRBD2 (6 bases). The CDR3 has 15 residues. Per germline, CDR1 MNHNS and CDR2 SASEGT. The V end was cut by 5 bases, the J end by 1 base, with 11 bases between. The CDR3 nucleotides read TGTGCCAGCAGTCCTCAGCGGGTGAACACCGGGGAGCTGTTTTTT. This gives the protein CASSPQRVNTGELFF.

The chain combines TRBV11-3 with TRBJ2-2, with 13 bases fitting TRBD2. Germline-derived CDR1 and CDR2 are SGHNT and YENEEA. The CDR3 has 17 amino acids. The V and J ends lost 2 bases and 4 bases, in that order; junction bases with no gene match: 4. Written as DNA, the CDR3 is TGTGCCAGCAGCTTAAGGACTAGCGGGAGCCCCACCGGGGAGCTGTTTTTT. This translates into CASSLRTSGSPTGELFF.

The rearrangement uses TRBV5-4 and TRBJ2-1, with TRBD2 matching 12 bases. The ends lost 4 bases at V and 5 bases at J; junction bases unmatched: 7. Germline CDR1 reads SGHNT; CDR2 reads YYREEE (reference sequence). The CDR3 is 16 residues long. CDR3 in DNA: TGTGCCAGCAGCGTAAGGACTAGCGGGGACCACAATGAGCAGTTCTTC. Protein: CASSVRTSGDHNEQFF.

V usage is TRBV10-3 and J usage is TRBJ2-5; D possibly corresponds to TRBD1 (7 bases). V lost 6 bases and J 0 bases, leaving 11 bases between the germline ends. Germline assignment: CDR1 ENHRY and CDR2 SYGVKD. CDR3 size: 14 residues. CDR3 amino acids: CAISRGTDQETQYF. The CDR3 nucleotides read TGTGCCATCAGCCGGGGGACAGACCAAGAGACCCAGTACTTC.